One sample yielded the 12 T cell receptor beta chains listed below, sequenced in a study of T cells in localized non-small cell lung cancer. Produced via immunoSEQ multiplex PCR; TCRdb's table is partial and in-frame only. The repertoire holds tens of thousands of clones, with approximately 80% as singletons. Here the sequenced sample was PBMCs, taken before any cancer treatment. The origin of the receptors is a man aged 40 to 70 with stage II lung adenocarcinoma.

In its sample, this clone was seen a few times. The chain links TRBV23-1 to TRBJ2-3; 10 bases are a match to TRBD2. TRBV23-1 is given ORF status, its function remaining uncertain. Unmatched junction bases numbered 11, after V lost 6 bases and J lost 5 bases. There are 16 residues in the CDR3. The CDR3 is CASSHLGAGGLDTQYF. As DNA, the CDR3 is TGCGCCAGCAGCCACCTGGGAGCGGGGGGGCTAGATACGCAGTATTTT.

The rearrangement joins TRBV7-2 to TRBJ2-4; tentative D call: TRBD2 (7 bases). Trimming removed 3 bases at V and 8 bases at J, with 11 bases between. The CDR3 has 13 amino acids. Germline values: CDR1 SGHTA, CDR2 FQGNSA. The DNA of the CDR3 is TGTGCCAGCAGCTTGGGGGGGCGGGACATTCAGTACTTC. Translation gives CASSLGGRDIQYF.

The rearrangement links TRBV18 to TRBJ2-2; a possible D gene is TRBD1 (5 bases). Per germline, CDR1 KGHSH and CDR2 LQKENI. CDR3 length: 18 amino acids. Trimming removed 3 bases at V and 2 bases at J, with 19 bases between. The CDR3 loop is CASSPTLGRARNTGELFF. For the CDR3, the DNA is TGTGCCAGCTCACCCACGTTAGGCAGGGCCCGAAACACCGGGGAGCTGTTTTTT.

This sequence joins TRBV6-5 and TRBJ1-1; D is undetermined. V was pared by 8 bases and J by 3 bases, with 7 bases between. The length of the CDR3 is 11 residues. Germline V gene data show CDR1 as MNHEY and CDR2 as SVGAGI. CDR3 in DNA: TGTGCCAGCGCATGGGACACTGAAGCTTTCTTT. Amino acids: CASAWDTEAFF.

In this sample, this clone turned up a few times. J is TRBJ2-5 and V is TRBV7-6; TRBD2 matches at 14 bases. Trimming removed 5 bases from V and 5 bases from J; junction bases left unmatched: 7. Germline V lookup: CDR1 SGHVS, CDR2 FNYEAQ. This CDR3 region has 16 residues. Written as DNA, the CDR3 is TGTGCCAGCAGCATCGGGACTAGCGGGAGTGTGGAGACCCAGTACTTC. This codes for CASSIGTSGSVETQYF.

This chain links TRBV19 with TRBJ1-2, with no clear D. The CDR3 is 13 amino acids. V lost 7 bases and J lost 6, with 15 bases in between. Germline-derived CDR1 and CDR2 are LNHDA and SQIVND (reference sequence). CDR3 protein: CASTIPGNDGYTF. DNA of the CDR3: TGTGCCAGTACGATACCAGGAAACGATGGCTACACCTTC.

The chain combines TRBV7-7 with TRBJ2-2; D is uncertain. The V and J ends lost 0 bases and 6 bases respectively, with 5 bases between them. Germline-derived CDR1 and CDR2 are SSHAT and FNYEAQ (reference sequence). The CDR3 has 13 residues. CDR3 protein: CASSLALAGELFF. CDR3 DNA sequence: TGTGCCAGCAGCTTAGCGTTAGCCGGGGAGCTGTTTTTT.

The chain uses TRBV2 and TRBJ1-6; TRBD1 matches 8 bases. There are 15 residues in the CDR3. Trimming at V came to 3 bases and at J to 7 bases, leaving 5 bases not matched to a gene. In germline, CDR1 is SNHLY, CDR2 FYNNEI. The CDR3 region is CASSEGQGANSPLHF. The CDR3, as DNA: TGTGCCAGCAGTGAGGGGCAGGGGGCCAATTCACCCCTCCACTTT.

The chain is built from TRBV15 and TRBJ2-1, with D uncertain. Germline values: CDR1 LNHNV, CDR2 YYDKDF (reference sequence). CDR3 length: 15 amino acids. V shed 0 bases and J shed 12 bases, with 18 bases lying between them. CDR3 residues: CATSRDDTDQRAQFF. The CDR3 DNA reads TGTGCCACCAGCAGAGATGACACCGACCAACGAGCGCAGTTCTTC.

The rearrangement links TRBV5-1 to TRBJ1-1; D call uncertain. CDR1 and CDR2 from the germline V gene are SGHRS and YFSETQ. V was shortened by 0 bases and J by 7 bases, with 10 bases between the two germline ends. The CDR3 contains 13 residues. DNA of the CDR3: TGCGCCAGCAGCTTGGCCGGGGAGTTTGAAGCTTTCTTT. Amino acids: CASSLAGEFEAFF.

The V call is TRBV6-1, the J call TRBJ2-1; 7 bases align to TRBD1. This CDR3 contains 15 residues. Looked up from germline, CDR1 is MNHNS and CDR2 is SASEGT. J lost 0 bases, V lost 5 bases, and 4 bases had no gene match. The CDR3 spells CASSPDRISYNEQFF. The CDR3 coding sequence is TGTGCCAGCAGTCCGGACAGGATCTCCTACAATGAGCAGTTCTTC.

The chain uses TRBV6-1 and TRBJ1-5, with D uncertain. The CDR3 is 15 residues long. Deletions cut 2 bases from V and 3 bases from J, with 11 bases between. Germline lookup yields CDR1 MNHNS and CDR2 SASEGT. The CDR3 region is CASSEMQQPNQPQHF. As DNA, the CDR3 is TGTGCCAGCAGTGAAATGCAACAGCCCAATCAGCCCCAGCATTTT.